This T cell receptor (beta chain) was sequenced for a study of blood T cells in healthy people across ages. With a J-beta primer mix and a sample-barcoded 5' primer, a second PCR ran roughly 7 to 11 cycles. TCRdb fed the 5' RACE reads into MiXCR, producing one record per CDR3 protein. The table includes around 870,000 distinct CDR3 sequences, 29% detected once. Healthy individuals of Caucasian origin from Russia, aged roughly 6 to 100, served as donors. This clonotype was counted only a few times. With a much larger clone just one base away, this may be a read error. The CDR3 loop spans 13 amino acids. CDR1 and CDR2 from the germline V gene are MNHEY and SMNVEV (reference sequence).

The V call is TRBV27, the J call TRBJ2-3, with D maybe TRBD2 (5 bases). The TCR was taken from a woman older than 75 in good health. The material sequenced was blood. The DNA of the CDR3 is TGTACCAGCAGTCACAACGGGGCAGATACGCAGTATTTT. It specifies CTSSHNGADTQYF.